This TCR beta chain is drawn from a study of control samples from healthy donors and cancer patients (dated by TCRdb to 2019 to 2021). Preparation of the library involved the immunoSEQ multiplex PCR assay. TCRdb took this table from immuneACCESS and kept in-frame rearrangements with V and J called. Such tables lack part of the clones; where checked against another copy, unresolved V genes explain under half of the gap, and the rest is unexplained. The sample records more than 70,000 clones, approximately 90% of which are singletons. The ten largest clonotypes hold 0.92% of the sample. Concerning this clone: There is no known antigen for this receptor. Base qualities are missing; no much larger clone stands one base away.

This sequence originates from a young woman in good health. The specimen sequenced was blood.

The DNA sequence is given as TGTGCCAGCAGTGACTCGAGGCTCAGTGAGCAGTTCTTC. The encoded protein is CASSDSRLSEQFF. The V and J segments used are TRBV6-4 and TRBJ2-1; no D gene is confidently identified. The germline V gene provides CDR1 MRHNA and CDR2 SNTAGT. From its cysteine to its phenylalanine, the CDR3 spans 13 amino acids. Here the CDR3 DNA is all that survives: 39 bases in frame from base 1. Trimming removed 0 bases from V and 9 bases from J, leaving 9 bases between the germline ends.